The entry that follows covers one T cell receptor beta chain sequence. Its cognate antigen is unknown. This record belongs to a study of T cell responses to AZD1222 COVID-19 vaccine. Notes on the study in general: The sample set comprised mostly white British donors with more females, and clonal diversity was possibly underestimated. Distributed over spike, vaccine-associated CD4 TCRs predominated at 160-218 and 743-854. Reports say nearly half of spike-specific TCRs go after unmutated variant regions.

The protocol was immunoSEQ multiplex PCR, while the TCRdb copy is restricted to in-frame clones and leaves out a portion. Here the sample spans just over 150,000 clones, approximately 91% being singletons. The ends lost 2 bases at V and 1 base at J; junction bases unmatched: 7. Germline V gene lookup returns CDR1 MDHEN and CDR2 SYDVKM. The CDR3 spans 16 residues. The material sequenced was peripheral blood, taken 28 days after the second AZD1222 dose. The sequence derives from an adult who received the AZD1222 COVID-19 vaccine. The chain joins TRBV28 to TRBJ1-2; 7 nucleotides agree with TRBD1. CDR3 region: CASSLPRGTVNYGYTF. DNA of the CDR3: TGTGCCAGCAGTTTACCCCGAGGGACAGTTAACTATGGCTACACCTTC.